Below, one TCR beta chain is given with its context. The target antigen is unknown. PCR amplification relied on 60 Vbeta primers (plus 13 Jbeta primers). The table came from immunoSEQ multiplex PCR; TCRdb's copy has only in-frame clones and leaves some out. The sample lists roughly 200,000 clones; around 82% were seen once. This CDR3 is built from 15 residues. Trimming left V 4 bases short and J 0 bases short, with 11 bases between. Germline CDR1 and CDR2: SGHTA and FQGNSA. These data come from a study of cytomegalovirus exposure and HLA in healthy donors. On the study more broadly: Ancestry clustering placed around four fifths of 350 to 500 genotyped donors in the Caucasian-associated cluster.

Whole-study findings and limits: Most observed TCR sequences were rare, whereas some public TCRs were detected in many donors. In vitro data verified a few CMV-associated chains as specific for CMV antigens.

The sequence was obtained from a middle-aged man in good health and CMV-seronegative. The gene calls are TRBV7-2 and TRBJ2-3, with D perhaps TRBD1 (6 bases). Sequenced input: PBMCs. The chain's CDR3 is CASSSRQESTDTQYF. CDR3 DNA: TGTGCCAGCAGCTCCCGACAGGAGAGCACAGATACGCAGTATTTT. Together with reference TRBV7-2 and TRBJ2-3, the CDR3 gives the full variable domain: GAGVSQSPSNKVTEKGKDVELRCDPISGHTALYWYRQSLGQGLEFLIYFQGNSAPDKSGLPSDRFSAERTGGSVSTLTIQRTQQEDSAVYLCASSSRQESTDTQYFGPGTRLTVL.